Listed here are 20 T cell receptor beta chains from one sample, sequenced in a study of spatial heterogeneity in lung cancer. TCRdb re-derived calls from the 5' RACE reads in MiXCR, one entry per CDR3 protein. This table holds 7,200 or so distinct CDR3 sequences, roughly 3.7% found once. As for time point: sample taken at primary tumor resection. Sequencing of whole RNA from tumor, nontumor lung or frozen PBMC involved no sorting. The source material was normal lung tissue next to the tumor, sampled at surgery. The source is a female donor with early-stage non-small cell lung cancer.

The sample holds a few counts of this clonotype. This beta chain is a stray sequence in a library constructed for alpha chains; its clone size is not meaningful. V is TRBV20-1 and J is TRBJ2-3, with TRBD2 matching 13 bases. The CDR3 extends over 16 amino acids. Germline loops: CDR1 DFQATT, CDR2 SNEGSKA (reference sequence). The CDR3 is CRGSTSGGSSTDTQYF. The CDR3 DNA reads TGCAGGGGCTCGACTAGCGGGGGGTCTAGCACAGATACGCAGTATTTT.

This clonotype has a count of ten or more. Being off target in a library aimed at alpha chains, this beta chain has a size of little meaning. The chain is built from TRBV20-1 and TRBJ2-3; no reliable D call. Germline V gene sequence: CDR1 DFQATT, CDR2 SNEGSKA (reference sequence). Trimming removed 2 bases from V and 7 bases from J, with 10 bases in between. The CDR3 has 12 residues. CDR3 DNA sequence: TGCAGTGCTAGAAAACTGCCTAATACGCAGTATTTT. Protein: CSARKLPNTQYF.

By frequency in the sample, this clonotype is medium-sized (0.01 to 0.1%). This beta chain is off target for a library built for alpha chains, so its abundance means little. CDR3 region: CASRPDRFSTGELFF. CDR3 nucleotide sequence: TGTGCCAGCAGACCGGATCGCTTTAGCACCGGGGAGCTGTTTTTT. The chain recombines TRBV11-1 with TRBJ2-2; no firm D call. CDR3 length: 15 residues. Trimming removed 6 bases at V and 4 bases at J, with 15 bases between. Germline V gene data show CDR1 as SGHAT and CDR2 as FQDESV (reference sequence).

In its sample, this clonotype was seen many times. This beta chain lies outside the target of a library built for alpha chains; its clone size means little. The J gene is TRBJ2-7, the V gene TRBV7-8; 11 bases line up with TRBD1. CDR1 and CDR2 (germline): SGHVS, FQNEAQ. The J segment lost 0 bases and the V segment lost 3 bases, leaving 1 base of the junction unmatched. The CDR3 runs 15 residues. CDR3 region: CASSFGTGGSYEQYF. The CDR3 DNA reads TGTGCCAGCAGCTTCGGGACAGGGGGCTCCTACGAGCAGTACTTC.

In its sample, this clonotype ranks as medium-sized. As an off-target read in a library built for alpha chains, this beta chain has a frequency of little significance. The V call is TRBV20-1, the J call TRBJ1-5; 9 nucleotides line up with TRBD1. The length of the CDR3 is 16 residues. J was trimmed by 8 bases and V by 0 bases; bases with no gene match: 11. The V gene's germline CDR1 is DFQATT and CDR2 SNEGSKA (reference sequence). The CDR3 here is CSARDGGQGTEKPQHF. CDR3 sequence (DNA): TGCAGTGCTAGAGATGGAGGACAGGGGACTGAGAAGCCCCAGCATTTT.

This clonotype has ten or more counts. This beta chain appears as a stray read in a library generated for alpha chains; its size is not informative. This chain joins TRBV3-1 and TRBJ1-3; the D is unclear. Germline V CDR1 and CDR2: LGHDT, YNNKEL (reference sequence). CDR3 size: 14 residues. Trimming left V 1 base short and J 2 bases short, with 6 bases between. Here the CDR3 DNA reads TGTGCCAGCAGCCAAGCTGGTCCTGGAAACACCATATATTTT. Its translation: CASSQAGPGNTIYF.

This clonotype occurred many times. Found in a library prepared for alpha chains, this beta chain is an off-target read, and its abundance has little meaning. This chain uses TRBV7-2 with TRBJ2-6; no reliable D call. The CDR3 runs to 14 residues. V lost 1 base and J 2 bases, leaving 3 bases between the germline ends. The germline CDR1 and CDR2 sequences are SGHTA and FQGNSA. The DNA for the CDR3 is TGTGCCAGCAGCTTAGTCCCTGGGGCCAACGTCCTGACTTTC. Its translation is CASSLVPGANVLTF.

This clonotype was recorded many times. This beta chain is off target for a library built for alpha chains, so its abundance means little. The CDR3 nucleotides are TGTGCCAGCAGCTTAGCCAGGAATAATGAAAAACTGTTTTTT. Translating gives CASSLARNNEKLFF. The chain links TRBV7-2 to TRBJ1-4; D remains unclear. This CDR3 has 14 residues. Between the trimmed V and J ends, which lost 0 bases and 4 bases, there was a span of 6 bases. Germline loops: CDR1 SGHTA, CDR2 FQGNSA.

This clonotype qualifies as medium-sized. Since the library was made to target alpha chains, this beta chain is a stray read and its abundance is not meaningful. The chain combines TRBV29-1 with TRBJ1-2; D unclear. Germline-derived CDR1 and CDR2 are SQVTM and ANQGSEA. V was cut by 1 base and J by 5 bases, with 11 bases left in between. This CDR3 has 13 residues. The DNA for the CDR3 is TGCAGCGTTGAAGGGGTGCTCTCTTATGGCTACACCTTC. Encoded protein: CSVEGVLSYGYTF.

This clonotype has a count of ten or more. This beta chain is a stray sequence in a library constructed for alpha chains; its clone size is not meaningful. The chain couples TRBV20-1 to TRBJ1-1, with D tentatively TRBD1 (5 bases). The ends were cut back, 3 bases at V and 5 bases at J, with 13 bases in the middle. Germline lookup yields CDR1 DFQATT and CDR2 SNEGSKA (reference sequence). The CDR3 totals 13 residues. The CDR3 sequence: CSARARGKTEAFF. DNA of the CDR3: TGCAGTGCTAGGGCTCGGGGGAAAACTGAAGCTTTCTTT.

For this clonotype: Being off target in a library aimed at alpha chains, this beta chain has a size of little meaning. The V call is TRBV12-3 or TRBV12-4, the J call TRBJ2-3, with D perhaps TRBD2 (6 bases). V lost 4 bases to trimming and J lost 1 base, with 12 bases between them. CDR3 length: 15 residues. The CDR3 protein is CASSWAGGGTDTQYF. CDR3 sequence (DNA): TGTGCCAGCAGTTGGGCCGGCGGGGGCACAGATACGCAGTATTTT.

This clonotype was seen ten or more times. This beta chain appears as a stray read in a library generated for alpha chains; its size is not informative. The chain employs TRBV5-6 and TRBJ2-7; tentative D call: TRBD1 (5 bases). The ends were cut back, 0 bases at V and 6 bases at J, with 10 bases in the middle. This CDR3 region has 13 residues. The germline gives CDR1 SGHDT, CDR2 YYEEEE. The CDR3 bases are TGTGCCAGCAGCTTGGGTGGCCAGGGCGAGCAGTACTTC. It is translated as CASSLGGQGEQYF.

This clonotype was observed many times. A library made for alpha chains picked up this beta chain off target, so its size means little. The chain carries TRBV30 and TRBJ2-7; D call uncertain. V was pared by 0 bases and J by 2 bases, with 11 bases between. Germline CDR1 GTSNPN, CDR2 SVGIG (reference sequence). The CDR3 runs to 14 residues. CDR3 coding DNA: TGTGCCTGGAGTGTAAAGGGAAAACCCTACGAGCAGTACTTC. Translation: CAWSVKGKPYEQYF.

This clonotype was recorded at least ten times. For a library built for alpha chains, this beta chain is a stray read; little rests on its size. The J gene is TRBJ1-1, the V gene TRBV5-1, with 10 nucleotides matching TRBD1. The CDR3 is made up of 15 amino acids. The V gene's germline CDR1 is SGHRS and CDR2 YFSETQ. Trimming removed 3 bases from V and 3 bases from J; junction bases left unmatched: 5. CDR3 sequence (DNA): TGCGCCAGCAGCTGGGGGACAGGGGCGGACACTGAAGCTTTCTTT. Protein: CASSWGTGADTEAFF.

This clonotype was recorded many times. The library was designed around alpha chains, so this beta chain is a stray read whose abundance carries little weight. The V call is TRBV15, the J call TRBJ2-1, with D tentatively TRBD1 (6 bases). CDR3 length equals 15 residues. CDR1 is LNHNV, CDR2 YYDKDF, per germline (reference sequence). V was shortened by 8 bases and J by 0 bases, with 14 bases between the two germline ends. The CDR3: CATRKTGISYNEQFF. As DNA, the CDR3 is TGTGCCACCCGGAAAACAGGGATCTCCTACAATGAGCAGTTCTTC.

At least ten counts were recorded for this clonotype. Within a library made for alpha chains, this beta chain is off target, and its count is uninformative. This chain joins TRBV11-2 and TRBJ2-3, with a possible D match to TRBD1 (6 bases). CDR3 size: 15 residues. Germline V gene data show CDR1 as SGHAT and CDR2 as FQNNGV. Trimming pared 0 bases from V and 2 bases from J, leaving 9 bases between. DNA of the CDR3: TGTGCCAGCAGCTTAGACAGGGGAGTCACAGATACGCAGTATTTT. Protein sequence: CASSLDRGVTDTQYF.

The table lists this clonotype with many counts. Being off target in a library aimed at alpha chains, this beta chain has a size of little meaning. The chain uses TRBV5-1 and TRBJ2-1; unclear D gene. The CDR3 contains 13 residues. V lost 4 bases and J 2 bases, leaving 7 bases between the germline ends. CDR1 and CDR2 from the germline V gene are SGHRS and YFSETQ. The CDR3 is CASSPRTYNEQFF. CDR3 nucleotides: TGCGCCAGCAGCCCCCGCACCTACAATGAGCAGTTCTTC.

This clonotype occurred many times. Little can be read into the size of this beta chain, an off-target read in a library designed for alpha chains. The chain recombines TRBV30 with TRBJ2-3; D unresolved. The CDR3 spans 14 residues. Germline V lookup: CDR1 GTSNPN, CDR2 SVGIG (reference sequence). Trimming took off 0 bases at V and 3 bases at J, with 10 bases between the two ends. The CDR3 protein is CAWSVGYGTDTQYF. In nucleotides, the CDR3 is TGTGCCTGGAGTGTGGGCTACGGAACAGATACGCAGTATTTT. The full variable domain, completed using reference TRBV30 and TRBJ2-3, is SQTIHQWPATLVQPVGSPLSLECTVEGTSNPNLYWYRQAAGRGLQLLFYSVGIGQISSEVPQNLSASRPQDRQFILSSKKLLLSDSGFYLCAWSVGYGTDTQYFGPGTRLTVL.

This clonotype was recorded at least ten times. Within a library made for alpha chains, this beta chain is off target, and its count is uninformative. The chain joins TRBV6-2 or TRBV6-3 to TRBJ1-5; D remains ambiguous. Trimming left V 1 base short and J 4 bases short, with 5 bases between. Germline V gene data show CDR1 as MNHEY and CDR2 as SVGEGT. This CDR3 contains 13 residues. The CDR3 nucleotides read TGTGCCAGCAGTTACTGGGCGAATCAGCCCCAGCATTTT. It specifies CASSYWANQPQHF.

Judged by abundance, this clonotype is medium-sized. Because the library targeted alpha chains, this beta chain is an off-target read whose size means little. V and J are TRBV12-3 or TRBV12-4 and TRBJ2-3, with D possibly TRBD2 on 5 matching bases. This CDR3 comprises 16 residues. The V gene lost 4 bases and the J gene lost 6 bases, with 20 bases spanning the gap. Written as DNA, the CDR3 is TGTGCCAGCAGTTACTCGCCTGTCCGGGGAGTGGATACGCAGTATTTT. It codes for CASSYSPVRGVDTQYF.